This T cell receptor (beta chain) was found in a study of cytomegalovirus exposure and HLA in healthy donors. The CDR3 totals 13 residues. CDR1 and CDR2 from the germline V gene are SGHTS and YDEGEE. The ends were cut back, 3 bases at V and 0 bases at J, with 5 bases in the middle. General study results and limits: There were around 160 TCR beta chains listed as cytomegalovirus-associated. In a later analysis, a genetic analysis reported fewer productive-TCR N-insertions in an Asian-associated ancestry cluster than the cohort average.

The PCR made use of 60 Vbeta and 13 Jbeta primers. Sequenced by immunoSEQ multiplex PCR; TCRdb stores in-frame clones only, minus some. The sample has about 89,000 clones; approximately 80% are singletons. In regard to this clone: What it binds is not known.

Sequencing was done on a sample of PBMCs. This rearrangement joins TRBV5-8 to TRBJ2-3; no clear D. The origin of this receptor is a man under 40 in good health and CMV-seronegative. The CDR3, as DNA: TGTGCCAGCAGCTCTACTAGCACAGATACGCAGTATTTT. Amino acids: CASSSTSTDTQYF.